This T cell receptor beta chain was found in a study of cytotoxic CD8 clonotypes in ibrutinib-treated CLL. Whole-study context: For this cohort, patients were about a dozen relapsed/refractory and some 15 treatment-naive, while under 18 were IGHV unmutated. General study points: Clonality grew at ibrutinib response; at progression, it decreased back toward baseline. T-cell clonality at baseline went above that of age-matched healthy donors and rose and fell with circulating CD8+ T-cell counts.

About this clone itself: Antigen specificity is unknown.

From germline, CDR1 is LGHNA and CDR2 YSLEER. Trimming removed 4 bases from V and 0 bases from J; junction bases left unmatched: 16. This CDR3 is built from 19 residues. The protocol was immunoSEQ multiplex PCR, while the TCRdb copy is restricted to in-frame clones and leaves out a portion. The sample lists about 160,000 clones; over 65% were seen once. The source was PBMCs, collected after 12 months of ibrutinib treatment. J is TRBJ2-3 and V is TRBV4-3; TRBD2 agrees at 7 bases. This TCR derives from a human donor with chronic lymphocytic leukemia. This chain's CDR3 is CASSPSGLAEAFSTDTQYF. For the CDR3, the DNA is TGCGCCAGCAGCCCCAGTGGGCTAGCGGAAGCCTTTAGCACAGATACGCAGTATTTT.